This T cell receptor beta chain appears in the sequencing data of a study of T cells in Graves' hyperthyroidism and ophthalmopathy. Study findings and constraints: Classification by a 13 V-J model distinguished ophthalmopathy from stable hyperthyroidism. Appearing also in blood were most of the thyroid clonotypes expanded above 0.001.

In germline, CDR1 is SGHRS, CDR2 YFSETQ. V lost 0 bases and J 1 base, leaving 11 bases between the germline ends. This CDR3 is built from 16 residues. This clonotype was recorded at least ten times. As yet, its antigen is unknown. TCR beta CDR3 regions were amplified from RNA transcripts. A first-round RT-PCR of the TCR CDR3 used the HTBI primer set. Each CDR3 protein is one row after TCRdb ran MiXCR on the multiplex PCR reads. The sample lists approximately 400,000 distinct CDR3 sequences; around 20% were seen once. The sequencing sample was made of blood. The TCR originated in a man aged 18 to 35 with Graves' ophthalmopathy. The V call is TRBV5-1, the J call TRBJ2-4; D is perhaps TRBD1 (6 bases). The CDR3: CASSLGGLLAKNIQYF. In nucleotides, the CDR3 is TGCGCCAGCAGCTTGGGGGGGCTTTTGGCCAAAAACATTCAGTACTTC.